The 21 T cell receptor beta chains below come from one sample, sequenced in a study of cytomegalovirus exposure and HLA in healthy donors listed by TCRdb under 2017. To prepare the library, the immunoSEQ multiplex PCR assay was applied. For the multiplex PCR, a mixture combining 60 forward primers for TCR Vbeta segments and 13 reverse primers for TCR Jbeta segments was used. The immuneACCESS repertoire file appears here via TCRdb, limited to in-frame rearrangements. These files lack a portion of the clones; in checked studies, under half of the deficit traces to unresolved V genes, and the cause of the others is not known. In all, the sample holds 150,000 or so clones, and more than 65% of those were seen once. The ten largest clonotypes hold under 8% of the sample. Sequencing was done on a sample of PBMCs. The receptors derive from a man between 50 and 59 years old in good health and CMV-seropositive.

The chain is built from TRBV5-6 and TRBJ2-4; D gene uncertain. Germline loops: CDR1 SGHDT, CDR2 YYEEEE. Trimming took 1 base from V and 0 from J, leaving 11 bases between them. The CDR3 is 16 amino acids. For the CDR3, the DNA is TGTGCCAGCAGCTTGTATTCACTACTAGCCAAAAACATTCAGTACTTC. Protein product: CASSLYSLLAKNIQYF.

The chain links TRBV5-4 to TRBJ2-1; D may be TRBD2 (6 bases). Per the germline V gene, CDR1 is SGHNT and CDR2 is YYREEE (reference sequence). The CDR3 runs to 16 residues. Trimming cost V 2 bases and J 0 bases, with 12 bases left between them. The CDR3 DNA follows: TGTGCCAGCAGCTTCCCCTCAGCGGGCTCCTACAATGAGCAGTTCTTC. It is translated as CASSFPSAGSYNEQFF.

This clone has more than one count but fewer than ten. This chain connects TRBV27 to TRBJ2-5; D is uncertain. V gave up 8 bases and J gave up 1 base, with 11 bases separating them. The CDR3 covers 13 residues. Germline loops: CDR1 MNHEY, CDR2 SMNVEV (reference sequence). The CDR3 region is CASAQISQETQYF. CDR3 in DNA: TGTGCCAGCGCACAGATTTCCCAAGAGACCCAGTACTTC.

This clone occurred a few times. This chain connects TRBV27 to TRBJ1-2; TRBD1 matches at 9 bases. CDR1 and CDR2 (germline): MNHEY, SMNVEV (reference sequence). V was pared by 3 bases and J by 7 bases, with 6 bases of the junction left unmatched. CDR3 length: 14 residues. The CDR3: CASSFTGGEGGYTF. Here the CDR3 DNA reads TGTGCCAGCAGTTTTACAGGGGGCGAGGGTGGCTACACCTTC.

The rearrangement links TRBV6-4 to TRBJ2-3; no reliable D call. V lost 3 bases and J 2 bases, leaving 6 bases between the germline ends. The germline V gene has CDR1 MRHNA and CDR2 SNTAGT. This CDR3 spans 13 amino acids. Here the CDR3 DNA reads TGTGCCAGCAGTGAGCAGTTCACAGATACGCAGTATTTT. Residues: CASSEQFTDTQYF.

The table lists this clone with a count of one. The CDR3 reads CASSLFIDIRNSPLHF. CDR3 DNA sequence: TGTGCCAGCAGTTTATTTATCGACATAAGGAATTCACCCCTCCACTTT. V gene TRBV28 combines with J gene TRBJ1-6; D unclear. CDR3 length: 16 residues. CDR1 and CDR2 from the germline V gene are MDHEN and SYDVKM. Deletions cut 1 base from V and 7 bases from J, with 14 bases between.

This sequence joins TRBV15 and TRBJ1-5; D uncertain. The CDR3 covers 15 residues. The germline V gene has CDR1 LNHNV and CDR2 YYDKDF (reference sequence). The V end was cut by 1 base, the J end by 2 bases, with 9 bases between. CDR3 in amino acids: CATSRGQEGNQPQHF. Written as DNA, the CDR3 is TGTGCCACCAGCAGAGGGCAGGAGGGCAATCAGCCCCAGCATTTT. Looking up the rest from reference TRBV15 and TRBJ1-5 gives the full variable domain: DAMVIQNPRYQVTQFGKPVTLSCSQTLNHNVMYWYQQKSSQAPKLLFHYYDKDFNNEADTPDNFQSRRPNTSFCFLDIRSPGLGDTAMYLCATSRGQEGNQPQHFGDGTRLSIL.

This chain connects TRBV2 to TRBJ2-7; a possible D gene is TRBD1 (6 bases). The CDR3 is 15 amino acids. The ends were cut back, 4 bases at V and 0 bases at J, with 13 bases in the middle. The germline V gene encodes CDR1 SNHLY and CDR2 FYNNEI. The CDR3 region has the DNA TGTGCCAGCAGTGCCCGACAGGAGAGCTCCTACGAGCAGTACGTC. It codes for CASSARQESSYEQYV.

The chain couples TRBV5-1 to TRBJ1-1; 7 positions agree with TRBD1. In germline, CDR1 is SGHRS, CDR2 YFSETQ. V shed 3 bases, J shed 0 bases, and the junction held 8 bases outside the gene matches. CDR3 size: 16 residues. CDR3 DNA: TGCGCCAGCAGCTGGAGGGGGCCCCCTGTGAACACTGAAGCTTTCTTT. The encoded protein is CASSWRGPPVNTEAFF.

The DNA of the CDR3 is TGTGCCAGCAGCTTCGTGGCAGCGGGGCGGGAGACCCAGTACTTC. Translating it yields CASSFVAAGRETQYF. The chain links TRBV7-3 to TRBJ2-5; 7 bases match TRBD2. J gave up 5 bases and V 3 bases, and 9 bases lay outside the gene matches. This CDR3 is 15 amino acids long. From germline, CDR1 is SGHTA and CDR2 FQGTGA.

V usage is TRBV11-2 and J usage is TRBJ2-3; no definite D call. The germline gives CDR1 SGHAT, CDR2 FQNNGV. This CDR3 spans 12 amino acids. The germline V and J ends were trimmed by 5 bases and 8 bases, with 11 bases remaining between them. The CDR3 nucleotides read TGTGCCAGCAGCCCAGACTGGGTTACGCAGTATTTT. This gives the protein CASSPDWVTQYF.

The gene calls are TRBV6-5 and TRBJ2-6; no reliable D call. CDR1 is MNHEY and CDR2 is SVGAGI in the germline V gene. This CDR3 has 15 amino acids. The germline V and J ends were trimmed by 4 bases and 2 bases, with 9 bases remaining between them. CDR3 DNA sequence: TGTGCCAGCAGTTTCGTGGAGACTGGGGCCAACGTCCTGACTTTC. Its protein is CASSFVETGANVLTF.

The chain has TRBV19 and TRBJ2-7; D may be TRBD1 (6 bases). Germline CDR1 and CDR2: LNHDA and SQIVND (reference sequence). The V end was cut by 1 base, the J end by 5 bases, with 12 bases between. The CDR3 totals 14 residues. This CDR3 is CASSIGRTVDEQYF. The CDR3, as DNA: TGTGCCAGTAGTATAGGCCGGACAGTCGACGAGCAGTACTTC.

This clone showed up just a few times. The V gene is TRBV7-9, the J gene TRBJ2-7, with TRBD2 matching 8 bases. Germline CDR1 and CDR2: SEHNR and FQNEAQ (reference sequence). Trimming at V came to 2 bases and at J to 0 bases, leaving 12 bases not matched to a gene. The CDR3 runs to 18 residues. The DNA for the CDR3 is TGTGCCAGCAGCTTAAAGGCTGGAACTAGCGGTATCTCCTACGAGCAGTACTTC. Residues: CASSLKAGTSGISYEQYF.

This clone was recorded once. CDR3 residues: CASSRRRTEGNEQFF. CDR3 nucleotide sequence: TGTGCCAGCAGCCGTCGGAGGACGGAAGGGAATGAGCAGTTCTTC. The V and J genes are TRBV7-8 and TRBJ2-1; a weak D match, TRBD2 (5 bases). Trimming removed 5 bases at V and 7 bases at J, with 18 bases between. The length of the CDR3 is 15 residues. Germline V gene lookup returns CDR1 SGHVS and CDR2 FQNEAQ.

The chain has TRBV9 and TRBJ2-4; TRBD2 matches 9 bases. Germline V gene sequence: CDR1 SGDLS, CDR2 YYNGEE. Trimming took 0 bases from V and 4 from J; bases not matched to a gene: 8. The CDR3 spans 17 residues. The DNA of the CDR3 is TGTGCCAGCAGCGTAGACCCCTCTAGCGGGATGAAAAACATTCAGTACTTC. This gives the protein CASSVDPSSGMKNIQYF.

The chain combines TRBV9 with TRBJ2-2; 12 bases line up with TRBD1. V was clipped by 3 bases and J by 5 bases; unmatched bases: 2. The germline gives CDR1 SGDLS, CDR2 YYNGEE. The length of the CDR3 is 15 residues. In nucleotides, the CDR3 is TGTGCCAGCAGCGCGGGACAGGGGGCGACCGGGGAGCTGTTTTTT. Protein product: CASSAGQGATGELFF.

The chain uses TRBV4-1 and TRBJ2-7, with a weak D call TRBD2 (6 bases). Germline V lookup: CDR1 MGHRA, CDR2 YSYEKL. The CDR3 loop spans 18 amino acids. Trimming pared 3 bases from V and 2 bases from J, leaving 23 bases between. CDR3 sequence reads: CASSHFAVGGPLTYEQYF. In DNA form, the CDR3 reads TGCGCCAGCAGCCACTTTGCAGTCGGGGGACCTCTTACCTACGAGCAGTACTTC.

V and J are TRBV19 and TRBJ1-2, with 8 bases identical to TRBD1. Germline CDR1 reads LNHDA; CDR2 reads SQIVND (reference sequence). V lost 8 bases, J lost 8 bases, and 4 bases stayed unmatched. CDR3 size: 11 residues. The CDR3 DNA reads TGTGCCAGTCCGCAGGGGGCCGGCTACACCTTC. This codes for CASPQGAGYTF.

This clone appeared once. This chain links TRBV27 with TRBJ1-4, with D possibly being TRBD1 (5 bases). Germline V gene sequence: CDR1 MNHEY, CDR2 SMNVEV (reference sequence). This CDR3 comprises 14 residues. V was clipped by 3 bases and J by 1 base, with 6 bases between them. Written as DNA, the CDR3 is TGTGCCAGCAGTTTGACAGTAACTAATGAAAAACTGTTTTTT. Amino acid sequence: CASSLTVTNEKLFF.

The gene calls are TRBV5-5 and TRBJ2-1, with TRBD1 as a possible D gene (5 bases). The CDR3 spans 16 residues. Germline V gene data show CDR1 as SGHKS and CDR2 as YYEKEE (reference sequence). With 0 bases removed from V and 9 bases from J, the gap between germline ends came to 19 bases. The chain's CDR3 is CASSLVGAEWGGEQFF. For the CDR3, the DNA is TGTGCCAGCAGCTTGGTAGGGGCCGAGTGGGGTGGTGAGCAGTTCTTC.